A single sample gave rise to the 24 T cell receptor beta chains below, sequenced in a study of blood T cells in healthy people across ages. Using a J-beta primer mix together with a sample-barcoded 5' primer, a second PCR was run for roughly 7 to 12 cycles. In TCRdb, the 5' RACE reads were re-called with MiXCR into one record per CDR3 protein. The sample lists some 1 million distinct CDR3 sequences; 40% to 45% were seen once. Sequenced sample: blood. These TCRs come from a woman aged 55-70 years in good health.

The rearrangement links TRBV20-1 to TRBJ2-1; 9 nucleotides line up with TRBD2. This CDR3 is built from 16 residues. Unmatched junction bases numbered 10, after V lost 3 bases and J lost 4 bases. The germline V gene has CDR1 DFQATT and CDR2 SNEGSKA (reference sequence). The CDR3 reads CSARGLANPSYNEQFF. CDR3 in DNA: TGCAGTGCTAGGGGACTAGCCAACCCGTCATACAATGAGCAGTTCTTC.

The J gene is TRBJ2-1, the V gene TRBV25-1, with 11 bases lining up with TRBD2. The germline V gene encodes CDR1 MGHDK and CDR2 SYGVNS. There are 17 residues in the CDR3. Germline trimming cut 9 bases from V and 5 bases from J; bases unmatched to any gene: 15. The CDR3 DNA reads TGTGCCAGGCAAGGGTTAGCGGGAGGGCCAAAGGACAATGAGCAGTTCTTC. It is translated as CARQGLAGGPKDNEQFF.

The gene calls are TRBV7-9 and TRBJ1-1; 8 bases line up with TRBD1. Germline trimming cut 5 bases from V and 8 bases from J; bases unmatched to any gene: 13. Germline CDR1 and CDR2: SEHNR and FQNEAQ (reference sequence). The CDR3 runs 15 residues. CDR3 loop: CASSPRQGRGEEAFF. CDR3 DNA: TGTGCCAGCAGCCCCAGACAGGGGCGAGGGGAAGAAGCTTTCTTT.

The sample holds a few counts of this clonotype. The V gene is TRBV15, the J gene TRBJ2-5; D perhaps matches TRBD1 (5 bases). The CDR3 has 14 residues. Germline assignment: CDR1 LNHNV and CDR2 YYDKDF (reference sequence). Trimming shortened V by 6 bases and J by 4 bases, and 15 bases separated the two germline ends. Written as DNA, the CDR3 is TGTGCCACCAGGTCCGGACAATACCCAGAGACCCAGTACTTC. This encodes CATRSGQYPETQYF.

For this clonotype: A clone one base away is much larger, so this may be a read error. The J gene is TRBJ2-7, the V gene TRBV15; D assignment may be TRBD1 or TRBD2 (6 bases each). This CDR3 comprises 13 residues. Germline values: CDR1 LNHNV, CDR2 YYDKDF (reference sequence). The ends were cut back, 8 bases at V and 3 bases at J, with 14 bases in the middle. This chain's CDR3 is CATATEGDYEQYF. The CDR3 coding sequence is TGTGCCACCGCGACGGAGGGGGACTACGAGCAGTACTTC.

There are a few counts of this clonotype. The rearrangement joins TRBV2 to TRBJ1-1, with a tentative D call TRBD1 (6 bases). CDR1 and CDR2 (germline): SNHLY, FYNNEI. Trimming removed 6 bases from V and 3 bases from J, with 11 bases in between. This CDR3 has 13 residues. The CDR3 region has the DNA TGTGCCAGCAGCTCAGGGGCGGACACTGAAGCTTTCTTT. Its translation is CASSSGADTEAFF.

The V call is TRBV3-1, the J call TRBJ2-5, with D possibly being TRBD2 (7 bases). The CDR3 length is 16 residues. Germline V gene data show CDR1 as LGHDT and CDR2 as YNNKEL (reference sequence). Trimming removed 1 base from V and 11 bases from J, with 23 bases in between. CDR3 sequence (DNA): TGTGCCAGCAGCCAAGCCGGGGGGCGCGGGAACAATGAGCAGTACTTC. This sequence encodes CASSQAGGRGNNEQYF.

The genes are TRBV29-1 and TRBJ2-5; TRBD2 matches 12 bases. The assigned J gene may be wrong: the sequence end matches TRBJ2-1 better. Per germline, CDR1 SQVTM and CDR2 ANQGSEA. The CDR3 spans 15 residues. CDR3 DNA sequence: TGCAGCGTTTCCCTACTAGCGGGAGGTTCTAATGAGCAGTTCTTC. Translating it yields CSVSLLAGGSNEQFF.

This clonotype was counted between two and nine times. The V gene is TRBV27, the J gene TRBJ2-7; 7 nucleotides match TRBD1. CDR3 length equals 15 residues. Germline V gene lookup returns CDR1 MNHEY and CDR2 SMNVEV (reference sequence). Trimming took 5 bases from V and 2 from J; bases not matched to a gene: 9. The CDR3 sequence: CASSPTGAITYEQYF. CDR3 in DNA: TGTGCCAGCAGTCCCACAGGGGCGATAACCTACGAGCAGTACTTC.

This clonotype was counted only a few times. This chain links TRBV29-1 with TRBJ2-3; D might be TRBD1 or TRBD2, each matching 5 bases. Trimming removed 7 bases from V and 0 bases from J, with 17 bases in between. The germline V gene has CDR1 SQVTM and CDR2 ANQGSEA. The CDR3 extends over 15 amino acids. The CDR3: CSAPVGASSTDTQYF. The CDR3 coding sequence is TGCAGCGCCCCCGTCGGGGCGTCTAGCACAGATACGCAGTATTTT.

The J gene is TRBJ2-1, the V gene TRBV25-1, with TRBD2 identical over 8 bases. Germline V lookup: CDR1 MGHDK, CDR2 SYGVNS. J gave up 1 base and V 2 bases, and 4 bases lay outside the gene matches. The CDR3 loop spans 16 amino acids. The CDR3 reads CASSERSGSSYNEQFF. The CDR3 nucleotides are TGTGCCAGCAGTGAACGGAGCGGGAGTTCCTACAATGAGCAGTTCTTC.

V is TRBV18 and J is TRBJ1-6; possibly TRBD1 for D (5 bases). The CDR3 is made up of 13 amino acids. Germline V lookup: CDR1 KGHSH, CDR2 LQKENI. The V and J ends lost 6 bases and 8 bases respectively, with 11 bases between them. CDR3: CASSPGTYSPLHF. The CDR3 nucleotides are TGTGCCAGCTCCCCCGGGACCTATTCACCCCTCCACTTT.

This clonotype has only one observation. V usage is TRBV29-1 and J usage is TRBJ2-1; 7 bases line up with TRBD1. The CDR3 loop spans 10 amino acids. V shed 7 bases and J 10 bases; nucleotides not matched to a gene: 4. CDR1 SQVTM and CDR2 ANQGSEA come from the germline V gene. CDR3 nucleotide sequence: TGCAGCGCTACAGGGGACGAGCAGTTCTTC. Amino acid sequence: CSATGDEQFF.

The sample holds a few counts of this clonotype. The germline gene is not matched at one end of the junction; a read error may be the cause. This chain's CDR3 is CASSLGSRTDTQYF. CDR3 nucleotides: TGTGCCAGCAGTTTGGGGAGTCGCACAGATACCCAGTATTTT. The chain has TRBV28 and TRBJ2-3; a possible D gene is TRBD2 (5 bases). This CDR3 is built from 14 residues. Per germline, CDR1 MDHEN and CDR2 SYDVKM.

The chain uses TRBV7-9 and TRBJ2-1; 14 positions match TRBD2. The CDR3 loop spans 16 amino acids. The germline V gene encodes CDR1 SEHNR and CDR2 FQNEAQ (reference sequence). The V gene end was trimmed by 5 bases and the J gene end by 9 bases; junction bases not matched to a gene: 9. The chain's CDR3 is CASSPQTSGRAVEQFF. The DNA of the CDR3 is TGTGCCAGCAGCCCTCAGACTAGCGGGAGGGCCGTTGAGCAGTTCTTC.

The CDR3 spells CSVEGARSWTDTQYF. DNA of the CDR3: TGCAGCGTTGAAGGGGCCCGGTCGTGGACAGATACGCAGTATTTT. This chain links TRBV29-1 with TRBJ2-3; D ambiguous. Germline-derived CDR1 and CDR2 are SQVTM and ANQGSEA. The CDR3 has 15 amino acids. Trimming shortened V by 1 base and J by 3 bases, and 14 bases separated the two germline ends.

This clonotype was recorded only once. DNA for the CDR3: TGTGCCAGCAGTTTGGAACTAGCGGGAGGGCCTCAAACCGGGGAGCTGTTTTTT. Translation gives CASSLELAGGPQTGELFF. V is TRBV27 and J is TRBJ2-2, with 13 positions matching TRBD2. The CDR3 extends over 18 amino acids. Germline CDR1 and CDR2: MNHEY and SMNVEV (reference sequence). V lost 3 bases to trimming and J lost 5 bases; unmatched junction nucleotides: 9.

This chain links TRBV24-1 with TRBJ2-1; D remains ambiguous. The CDR3 extends over 16 amino acids. Trimming took off 5 bases at V and 3 bases at J, with 16 bases between the two ends. Germline-derived CDR1 and CDR2 are KGHDR and SFDVKD. CDR3 sequence reads: CATSGVETPGYNEQFF. The CDR3 coding sequence is TGTGCCACCAGTGGGGTTGAGACACCAGGCTACAATGAGCAGTTCTTC.

The chain recombines TRBV13 with TRBJ2-4; TRBD1 matches 9 bases. TRBJ2-7 matches the DNA end more closely, so the J call is doubtful. Germline CDR1 is PRHDT and CDR2 is FYEKMQ (reference sequence). This CDR3 spans 18 amino acids. CDR3 loop: CASSSRGSGTGRSYEQYF. The CDR3 bases are TGTGCCAGCAGCTCAAGGGGGTCCGGGACAGGGAGGTCCTACGAGCAGTACTTC.

The V gene is TRBV3-1, the J gene TRBJ2-5; perhaps TRBD2 as D (5 bases). CDR1 LGHDT and CDR2 YNNKEL come from the germline V gene (reference sequence). The CDR3 extends over 15 amino acids. Between the trimmed V and J ends, which lost 0 bases and 2 bases, there was a span of 10 bases. The CDR3 DNA reads as TGTGCCAGCAGCCAAGATCTGAGGGAACAAGAGACCCAGTACTTC. Its translation: CASSQDLREQETQYF.

The sample holds a few counts of this clonotype. J is TRBJ2-7 and V is TRBV4-1, with a tentative D call TRBD1 (6 bases). With 2 bases removed from V and 0 bases from J, the gap between germline ends came to 11 bases. In germline, CDR1 is MGHRA, CDR2 YSYEKL. The CDR3 has 15 amino acids. The CDR3 sequence is CASSQPGQSSYEQYF. The DNA for the CDR3 is TGCGCCAGCAGCCAACCGGGACAAAGCTCCTACGAGCAGTACTTC.

The J gene is TRBJ2-7, the V gene TRBV7-2, with 9 positions matching TRBD1. The CDR3 has 13 residues. Germline V gene data show CDR1 as SGHTA and CDR2 as FQGNSA. With 5 bases clipped from V and 6 bases from J, the junction kept 5 bases outside the gene matches. The CDR3 region is CASSGTGSGEQYF. CDR3 sequence (DNA): TGTGCCAGCAGCGGGACAGGGTCGGGCGAGCAGTACTTC.

V and J are TRBV20-1 and TRBJ2-1; TRBD2 agrees at 8 bases. The germline gives CDR1 DFQATT, CDR2 SNEGSKA (reference sequence). This CDR3 contains 13 residues. The ends lost 4 bases at V and 6 bases at J; junction bases unmatched: 5. CDR3 region: CSATSGSINEQFF. The DNA for the CDR3 is TGCAGTGCTACCAGCGGGAGTATCAATGAGCAGTTCTTC.

This clonotype appeared many times. The chain uses TRBV12-3 or TRBV12-4 and TRBJ2-7, with a tentative D call TRBD1 (5 bases). Trimming pared 1 base from V and 7 bases from J, leaving 11 bases between. The CDR3 has 13 residues. CDR3 sequence (DNA): TGTGCCAGCAGTTTAGAAGGGGATAGGGAGCAGTACTTC. Protein: CASSLEGDREQYF.